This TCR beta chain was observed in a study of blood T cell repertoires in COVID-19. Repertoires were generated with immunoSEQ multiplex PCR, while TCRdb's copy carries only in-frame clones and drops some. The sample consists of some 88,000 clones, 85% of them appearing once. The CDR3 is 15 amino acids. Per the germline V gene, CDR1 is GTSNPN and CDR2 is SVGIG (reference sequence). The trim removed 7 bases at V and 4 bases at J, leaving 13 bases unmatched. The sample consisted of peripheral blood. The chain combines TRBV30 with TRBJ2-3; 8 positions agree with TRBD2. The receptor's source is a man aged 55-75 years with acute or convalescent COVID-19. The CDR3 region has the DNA TGTGCCTTCAGAGCCGGTAGCGGGGACCCAGATACGCAGTATTTT. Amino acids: CAFRAGSGDPDTQYF.